The clone carrying this T cell receptor (beta chain) came up many times. Its specificity is not known. The sample belongs to a study of T-cell memory formation after mild COVID-19. General observations from the study: Later expanders leaned CD4+, whereas day 15 to 85 contracting clones were balanced CD4/CD8. Pre-infection memory showed some responding clones, and this suggested that cross-reactive memory joined. Researchers report contracting CD4+ clones mostly in CM and EM, with CD8+ clones in EMRA.

Sample barcodes and UMIs were carried by the TCR alpha and TCR beta cDNA libraries that 5'RACE generated with constant-segment primers. MiXCR, run by TCRdb on the 5' RACE reads, gives a single entry per CDR3 protein. This table holds more than 350,000 distinct CDR3 sequences, about 21% found once. The sequence came from an adult woman who had mild COVID-19 (a few samples of this study predate the infection). Cell type and time point are not known. The sequencing input was PBMCs or a T cell subset sorted from them (not recorded which).

The CDR3 DNA reads as TGTGCTAGTGGTTTACTTACCCAAGGACAGGGGATCGATGAGCAGTTCTTC. Translation: CASGLLTQGQGIDEQFF. The chain carries TRBV12-5 and TRBJ2-1; 9 bases line up with TRBD1. Germline CDR1 and CDR2: LGHNT and FRNRAP. CDR3 length equals 17 residues. V shed 3 bases and J 8 bases; nucleotides not matched to a gene: 14.